Below, 18 T cell receptor beta chains from the same sample are listed, as sequenced in a study of T cell responses to AZD1222 COVID-19 vaccine. The data were produced by immunoSEQ multiplex PCR, yet TCRdb's version contains in-frame clones alone and is incomplete. The profile shows 150,000 to 200,000 clones, roughly nine tenths of them singletons. This material consisted of peripheral blood, taken 28 days after the second AZD1222 dose. These receptors all stem from an adult who received the AZD1222 COVID-19 vaccine.

The gene calls are TRBV9 and TRBJ2-7, with D unclear. Trimming cost V 2 bases and J 2 bases, with 14 bases left between them. CDR1 is SGDLS, CDR2 YYNGEE, per germline. The CDR3 length is 15 residues. DNA of the CDR3: TGTGCCAGCAGCGTTGATCCAGCGCCTACCTACGAGCAGTACTTC. This codes for CASSVDPAPTYEQYF.

This chain connects TRBV7-3 to TRBJ2-5; 11 nucleotides align to TRBD1. V shed 2 bases, J shed 5 bases, and the junction held 4 bases outside the gene matches. The CDR3 length is 15 residues. Looked up from germline, CDR1 is SGHTA and CDR2 is FQGTGA. CDR3 nucleotide sequence: TGTGCCAGCAGCTTAGCCGGGACAGGGGGGGAGACCCAGTACTTC. It yields the protein CASSLAGTGGETQYF.

V is TRBV3-1 (or the pseudogene TRBV3-2) and J is TRBJ2-1; TRBD2 agrees at 8 bases. The trim removed 4 bases at V and 9 bases at J, leaving 8 bases unmatched. The CDR3 extends over 14 amino acids. Germline loops: CDR1 LGHDT, CDR2 YNNKEL (reference sequence). The CDR3 DNA sequence: TGTGCCAGCAGCCCGGGACTAGTCCCGGCTGAGCAGTTCTTC. Translated: CASSPGLVPAEQFF.

Of note for this clone: Within the sample, other DNA sequences also encode this same CDR3. The chain is built from TRBV7-3 and TRBJ2-2; D is ambiguous. The germline CDR1 and CDR2 sequences are SGHTA and FQGTGA. V lost 4 bases to trimming and J lost 2 bases, with 5 bases between them. The CDR3 totals 13 residues. The CDR3 sequence is CASSSPNTGELFF. The CDR3 region has the DNA TGTGCCAGCAGCTCCCCTAACACCGGGGAGCTGTTTTTT.

To note about this clone: The sample holds other DNA sequences that translate to the same CDR3. This sequence joins TRBV7-8 and TRBJ1-1; weak D call: TRBD1 (6 bases). Germline lookup yields CDR1 SGHVS and CDR2 FQNEAQ. The CDR3 has 14 residues. V was clipped by 0 bases and J by 5 bases, with 10 bases between them. The CDR3 is CASSLALRGTEAFF. The CDR3 DNA follows: TGTGCCAGCAGCTTAGCGCTCAGGGGAACTGAAGCTTTCTTT.

This clone has just one count. The CDR3: CASKGSTDTQYF. CDR3 sequence (DNA): TGCGCCAGCAAGGGCAGCACAGATACGCAGTATTTT. This rearrangement joins TRBV10-2 to TRBJ2-3; no clear D gene. The germline gives CDR1 WSHSY, CDR2 SAAADI. V lost 7 bases and J 0 bases, leaving 5 bases between the germline ends. The CDR3 is 12 residues long.

This sequence joins TRBV7-9 and TRBJ1-4; D remains unclear. Germline V lookup: CDR1 SEHNR, CDR2 FQNEAQ (reference sequence). There are 12 residues in the CDR3. Trimming stripped 1 base from V and 8 bases from J, with 5 bases between. The CDR3 protein is CASSLVSEKLFF. The CDR3 DNA is TGTGCCAGCAGCTTAGTAAGCGAAAAACTGTTTTTT.

The chain is built from TRBV27 and TRBJ1-6, with D perhaps matching TRBD1 (5 bases). Trimming pared 3 bases from V and 9 bases from J, leaving 12 bases between. Germline CDR1 MNHEY, CDR2 SMNVEV (reference sequence). The CDR3 totals 14 residues. The CDR3 reads CASSFFSGVSPLHF. The CDR3 nucleotides read TGTGCCAGCAGTTTTTTTTCGGGGGTTTCACCCCTCCACTTT.

The CDR3 nucleotides read TGCGCCAGCAGTGATGGGGGGAACACTGAAGCTTTCTTT. Its translation: CASSDGGNTEAFF. The chain links TRBV10-1 to TRBJ1-1, with TRBD1 as a possible D gene (5 bases). The CDR3 loop spans 13 amino acids. Trimming cost V 3 bases and J 1 base, with 6 bases left between them. CDR1 is WNHNN, CDR2 SYGVQD, per germline (reference sequence).

The CDR3 loop is CASRPLAANTGELFF. DNA of the CDR3: TGTGCCAGCAGGCCACTAGCGGCCAACACCGGGGAGCTGTTTTTT. The V and J genes are TRBV2 and TRBJ2-2, with 8 positions matching TRBD2. Germline CDR1 reads SNHLY; CDR2 reads FYNNEI. CDR3 size: 15 residues. Trimming at V came to 6 bases and at J to 2 bases, leaving 5 bases not matched to a gene.

The rearrangement links TRBV5-1 to TRBJ1-1, with D perhaps TRBD1 (6 bases). V was pared by 4 bases and J by 4 bases, with 11 bases between. Per germline, CDR1 SGHRS and CDR2 YFSETQ. This CDR3 contains 13 residues. CDR3 DNA sequence: TGCGCCAGCAGCATCCGAGGGGGCACTGAAGCTTTCTTT. This sequence encodes CASSIRGGTEAFF.

V and J are TRBV3-1 (or the pseudogene TRBV3-2) and TRBJ1-2; D not certain. V dropped 4 bases and J dropped 3 bases, with 15 bases sitting between them. This CDR3 has 15 amino acids. Germline V gene lookup returns CDR1 LGHDT and CDR2 YNNKEL (reference sequence). CDR3 sequence reads: CASSPGPNLDYGYTF. CDR3 DNA sequence: TGTGCCAGCAGCCCCGGACCGAACTTAGACTATGGCTACACCTTC.

Points on this clone: This specimen includes other DNA sequences encoding the same CDR3. This chain joins TRBV24-1 and TRBJ1-5, with unresolved D. V lost 2 bases, J lost 7 bases, and 5 bases lay in between. The CDR3 spans 12 residues. Germline values: CDR1 KGHDR, CDR2 SFDVKD. CDR3 amino acids: CATSDSGQPQHF. The CDR3 nucleotides read TGTGCCACCAGTGATTCGGGGCAGCCCCAGCATTTT.

The chain couples TRBV27 to TRBJ2-1, with D perhaps matching TRBD2 (6 bases). Germline CDR1 reads MNHEY; CDR2 reads SMNVEV (reference sequence). The V end lost 9 bases, the J end lost 2 bases, and 20 bases lay between the germline ends. The length of the CDR3 is 16 residues. CDR3 coding DNA: TGTGCCAGGACTGTCACGGGGACTCCCACCTACAATGAGCAGTTCTTC. This translates into CARTVTGTPTYNEQFF.

V and J are TRBV3-1 (or the pseudogene TRBV3-2) and TRBJ1-2, with 8 bases that match TRBD1. After removal of 7 bases from V and 2 bases from J, the junction contained 0 bases not matched to a gene. The CDR3 loop spans 12 amino acids. The germline V gene encodes CDR1 LGHDT and CDR2 YNNKEL (reference sequence). The CDR3 loop reads CASNRGNYGYTF. In DNA, the CDR3 is TGTGCCAGCAACAGGGGGAACTATGGCTACACCTTC.

The chain couples TRBV7-9 to TRBJ2-7, with TRBD2 matching 16 bases. J was trimmed by 6 bases and V by 4 bases; bases with no gene match: 9. This CDR3 is 17 amino acids long. Germline V lookup: CDR1 SEHNR, CDR2 FQNEAQ (reference sequence). The DNA of the CDR3 is TGTGCCAGCAGCTCCGGGACTAGCGGGGGGGCCCTGTTCGAGCAGTACTTC. This sequence encodes CASSSGTSGGALFEQYF.

The chain is built from TRBV2 and TRBJ1-2; D is undetermined. V lost 7 bases and J 0 bases, leaving 9 bases between the germline ends. Germline V gene sequence: CDR1 SNHLY, CDR2 FYNNEI. The CDR3 runs 13 residues. The CDR3 protein is CASTTGANYGYTF. CDR3 nucleotide sequence: TGTGCCAGCACCACGGGTGCTAACTATGGCTACACCTTC.

J is TRBJ1-5 and V is TRBV16; 8 positions match TRBD1. CDR3 length: 15 amino acids. The junction had 7 bases not matched to a gene; V was cut back by 0 bases and J by 9 bases. CDR1 and CDR2 (germline): KGHSY, FQNENV. The CDR3 loop reads CASSQSRTGTSPQHF. CDR3 sequence (DNA): TGTGCCAGCAGCCAATCCCGGACAGGGACATCGCCCCAGCATTTT.